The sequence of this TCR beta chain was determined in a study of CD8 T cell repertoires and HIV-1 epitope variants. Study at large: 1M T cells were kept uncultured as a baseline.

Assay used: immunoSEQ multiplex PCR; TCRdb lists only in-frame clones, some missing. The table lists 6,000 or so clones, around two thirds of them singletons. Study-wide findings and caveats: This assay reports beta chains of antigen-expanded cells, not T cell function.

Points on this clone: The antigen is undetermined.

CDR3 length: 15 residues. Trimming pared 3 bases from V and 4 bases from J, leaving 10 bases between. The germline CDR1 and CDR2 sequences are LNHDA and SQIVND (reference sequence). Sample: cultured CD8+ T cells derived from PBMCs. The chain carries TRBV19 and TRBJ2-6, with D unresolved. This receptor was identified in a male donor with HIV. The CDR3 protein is CASSMWASGANVLTF. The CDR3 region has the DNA TGTGCCAGTAGTATGTGGGCGTCAGGGGCCAACGTCCTGACTTTC.